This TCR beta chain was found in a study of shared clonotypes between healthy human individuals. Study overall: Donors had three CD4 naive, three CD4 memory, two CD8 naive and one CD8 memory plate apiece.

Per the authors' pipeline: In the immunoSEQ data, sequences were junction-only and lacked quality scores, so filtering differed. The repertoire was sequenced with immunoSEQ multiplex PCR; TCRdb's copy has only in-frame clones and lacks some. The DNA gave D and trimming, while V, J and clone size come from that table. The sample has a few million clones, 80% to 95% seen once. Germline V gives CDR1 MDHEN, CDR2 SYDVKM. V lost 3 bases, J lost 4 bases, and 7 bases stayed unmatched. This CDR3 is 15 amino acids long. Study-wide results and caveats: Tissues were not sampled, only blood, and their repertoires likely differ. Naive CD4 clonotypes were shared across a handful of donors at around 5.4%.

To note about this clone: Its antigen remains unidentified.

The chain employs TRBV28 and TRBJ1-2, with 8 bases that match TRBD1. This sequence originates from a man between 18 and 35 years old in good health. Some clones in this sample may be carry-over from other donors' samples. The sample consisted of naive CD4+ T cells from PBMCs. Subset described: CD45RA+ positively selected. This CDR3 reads CASSFGAGGSYGYTF. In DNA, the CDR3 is TGTGCCAGCAGTTTCGGGGCAGGGGGCTCCTATGGCTACACCTTC.